Below are 14 T cell receptor beta chains sequenced from a single sample in a study of blood T cell repertoires in COVID-19. Method: immunoSEQ multiplex PCR; TCRdb's copy keeps in-frame clones and lacks some. Of 220,000 or so clones in the sample, roughly 89% were seen once. Sequencing used peripheral blood. The receptors were gathered from a man aged 55 to 69 who had recovered from COVID-19.

A few counts support this clone. The rearrangement uses TRBV5-4 and TRBJ2-3; 11 bases are shared with TRBD2. V trimming: 4 bases; J trimming: 8 bases; junction bases outside the gene matches: 15. This CDR3 comprises 17 residues. In germline, CDR1 is SGHNT, CDR2 YYREEE (reference sequence). The CDR3 nucleotides read TGTGCCAGCAGCGATCCGGGACTAGCGGAAGGAGCAGGTACGCAGTATTTT. Residues: CASSDPGLAEGAGTQYF. Supplemented by reference TRBV5-4 and TRBJ2-3, the full variable domain reads ETGVTQSPTHLIKTRGQQVTLRCSSQSGHNTVSWYQQALGQGPQFIFQYYREEENGRGNFPPRFSGLQFPNYSSELNVNALELDDSALYLCASSDPGLAEGAGTQYFGPGTRLTVL.

This clone was seen just once. V is TRBV29-1 and J is TRBJ2-3, with 7 positions matching TRBD2. The junction had 7 bases not matched to a gene; V was cut back by 6 bases and J by 7 bases. The CDR3 length is 12 residues. Germline assignment: CDR1 SQVTM and CDR2 ANQGSEA. The CDR3 bases are TGCAGCGTCGGGACTACAGCAAATACGCAGTATTTT. Protein sequence: CSVGTTANTQYF.

The CDR3 loop is CASSPMGLSNEKLFF. CDR3 sequence (DNA): TGTGCCAGCAGTCCAATGGGCCTGTCTAATGAAAAACTGTTTTTT. The chain has TRBV27 and TRBJ1-4; no clear D. The CDR3 has 15 amino acids. Germline V lookup: CDR1 MNHEY, CDR2 SMNVEV (reference sequence). Deletions cut 5 bases from V and 3 bases from J, with 13 bases between.

The rearrangement uses TRBV5-4 and TRBJ2-3; 10 bases align to TRBD2. The CDR3 is 15 residues long. From germline, CDR1 is SGHNT and CDR2 YYREEE (reference sequence). V was clipped by 2 bases and J by 2 bases; unmatched bases: 2. The CDR3 DNA reads TGTGCCAGCAGCTTAGCGGGGGGGATCACAGATACGCAGTATTTT. It encodes CASSLAGGITDTQYF.

This chain uses TRBV29-1 with TRBJ2-1; D might be TRBD1 (6 bases). The length of the CDR3 is 16 residues. Trimming removed 0 bases at V and 5 bases at J, with 17 bases between. The germline V gene encodes CDR1 SQVTM and CDR2 ANQGSEA. The CDR3 DNA reads as TGCAGCGTTGAAGATATGGCACAGGGCTTGGACAATGAGCAGTTCTTC. Amino acids: CSVEDMAQGLDNEQFF.

The V gene is TRBV5-1, the J gene TRBJ2-3, with 11 bases identical to TRBD1. The CDR3 sequence is 20 residues long. Per the germline V gene, CDR1 is SGHRS and CDR2 is YFSETQ. Trimming at V came to 3 bases and at J to 0 bases, leaving 15 bases not matched to a gene. CDR3 DNA sequence: TGCGCCAGCAGCTCATCGGGACAGGGGGGATTGTACCCTAGCACAGATACGCAGTATTTT. Its translation is CASSSSGQGGLYPSTDTQYF.

V usage is TRBV18 and J usage is TRBJ2-1; possibly TRBD1 for D (6 bases). There are 16 residues in the CDR3. Looked up from germline, CDR1 is KGHSH and CDR2 is LQKENI. V lost 6 bases and J lost 0, with 15 bases in between. CDR3 loop: CASSLRDKSSYNEQFF. CDR3 nucleotides: TGTGCCAGCTCTCTCCGGGACAAGAGCTCCTACAATGAGCAGTTCTTC.

The chain couples TRBV9 to TRBJ2-4; TRBD1 might be the D (6 bases). V was cut by 4 bases and J by 6 bases, with 20 bases left in between. This CDR3 spans 16 amino acids. The germline V gene has CDR1 SGDLS and CDR2 YYNGEE. This chain's CDR3 is CASSPQTTGFGNIQYF. CDR3 coding DNA: TGTGCCAGCAGCCCACAAACGACAGGCTTCGGAAACATTCAGTACTTC.

The chain is built from TRBV19 and TRBJ2-2, with TRBD2 as a possible D gene (6 bases). V was shortened by 4 bases and J by 4 bases, with 13 bases between the two germline ends. The CDR3 has 15 residues. Looked up from germline, CDR1 is LNHDA and CDR2 is SQIVND (reference sequence). The CDR3 DNA reads TGTGCCAGTAGTACCTTTCCCGGGGGCACCGGGGAGCTGTTTTTT. Amino acid sequence: CASSTFPGGTGELFF. Full variable domain (outside the CDR3, taken from reference TRBV19 and TRBJ2-2): DGGITQSPKYLFRKEGQNVTLSCEQNLNHDAMYWYRQDPGQGLRLIYYSQIVNDFQKGDIAEGYSVSREKKESFPLTVTSAQKNPTAFYLCASSTFPGGTGELFFGEGSRLTVL.

The chain employs TRBV6-2 or TRBV6-3 and TRBJ1-2, with TRBD1 as a possible D gene (6 bases). The germline gives CDR1 MNHEY, CDR2 SVGEGT. The CDR3 is made up of 17 amino acids. V shed 2 bases and J shed 2 bases, with 18 bases lying between them. The CDR3 is CASSYGQGIGPNYGYTF. The CDR3 nucleotides are TGTGCCAGCAGTTACGGGCAGGGGATCGGGCCAAACTATGGCTACACCTTC.

This chain links TRBV5-1 with TRBJ2-7, with 12 bases matching TRBD2. Germline V gene sequence: CDR1 SGHRS, CDR2 YFSETQ. The J segment lost 2 bases and the V segment lost 0 bases, leaving 6 bases of the junction unmatched. The CDR3 has 17 residues. CDR3 sequence: CASSLVARTSGAYEQYF. CDR3 bases: TGCGCCAGCAGCTTGGTAGCGCGGACTAGCGGGGCCTACGAGCAGTACTTC.

The V and J genes are TRBV6-5 and TRBJ2-3; 10 bases agree with TRBD1. Germline V gene data show CDR1 as MNHEY and CDR2 as SVGAGI. J lost 1 base, V lost 2 bases, and 0 bases had no gene match. The CDR3 has 15 amino acids. This chain's CDR3 is CASSYGTGGTDTQYF. CDR3 DNA: TGTGCCAGCAGTTACGGGACAGGGGGCACAGATACGCAGTATTTT.

V gene TRBV5-8 combines with J gene TRBJ2-3, with TRBD1 matching 7 bases. The CDR3 spans 13 residues. Trimming at V came to 4 bases and at J to 2 bases, leaving 1 base not matched to a gene. Germline values: CDR1 SGHTS, CDR2 YDEGEE. The CDR3 region is CASSGQDTDTQYF. DNA for the CDR3: TGTGCCAGCAGCGGACAGGACACAGATACGCAGTATTTT.

This clone was seen just once. The CDR3 DNA is TGTGCCAGCAGCGGCCCCGAGGCCTACAATGAGCAGTTCTTC. Encoded protein: CASSGPEAYNEQFF. The V gene is TRBV9, the J gene TRBJ2-1; D gene uncertain. The V gene's germline CDR1 is SGDLS and CDR2 YYNGEE. The CDR3 contains 14 residues. The germline V and J ends were trimmed by 3 bases and 2 bases, with 9 bases remaining between them.